This T cell receptor beta chain originates from a study of shared clonotypes between healthy human individuals. Study conclusions and caveats: Estimated richness values were generally larger in naive subsets than in memory subsets.

The CDR3 spans 18 residues. Germline V gene lookup returns CDR1 ENHRY and CDR2 SYGVKD. The study separated CD4+ cells into CD45RA+ naive and CD45RA-negative memory subsets. As to this clone: Its cognate antigen is unknown. A read error may produce the germline difference seen at one junction end.

Libraries were prepared by immunoSEQ multiplex PCR; TCRdb keeps only in-frame clonotypes and omits some of them. The sample includes about 2.5 million clones, 85% to 95% of them seen just once. The chain joins TRBV10-3 to TRBJ1-5, with a possible D match to TRBD1 (6 bases). The source of this sequence is a man between 18 and 35 years old in good health. Some clones in this sample may be carry-over from other donors' samples. Sample: naive CD4+ T cells from PBMCs. Regarding subset: CD45RA+ positively selected. CDR3 sequence reads: CASSNPRDTTISNQPQHF. CDR3 DNA: TGTGCCAGCAGTAACCCGCGGGACACAACCATTAGCAATCAGCCCCAGCATTTT.